Sequencing of this T cell receptor (beta chain) was carried out in a study of shared clonotypes between healthy human individuals. At the level of the study: Two women and a few men aged 18 to 49 served as donors.

Of note for this clone: Its antigen remains unidentified.

Study-wide results and caveats: Exclusively blood specimens were collected; tissue repertoires likely differ.

HIV-negative, healthy adults without recent acute infections or vaccinations were the donors. This CDR3 has 13 amino acids. With 4 bases removed from V and 4 bases from J, the gap between germline ends came to 8 bases. Germline V gene data show CDR1 as SGHRS and CDR2 as YFSETQ. How the authors handled the data: ImmunoSEQ output held junction-only sequences without quality scores, so filtering differed. Method: immunoSEQ multiplex PCR; TCRdb's copy keeps in-frame clones and lacks some. That table gives V, J and clone size, and the DNA gave D and trimming. The table lists under 600,000 clones, about 79% of them singletons.

This receptor was identified in a woman in her 40s in good health. Some clones in this sample may be carry-over from other donors' samples. The rearrangement uses TRBV5-1 and TRBJ2-2; D gene uncertain. Sequencing input: PBMCs. CDR3: CASSGDGTGELFF. The CDR3 region has the DNA TGCGCCAGCAGCGGCGACGGCACCGGGGAGCTGTTTTTT.